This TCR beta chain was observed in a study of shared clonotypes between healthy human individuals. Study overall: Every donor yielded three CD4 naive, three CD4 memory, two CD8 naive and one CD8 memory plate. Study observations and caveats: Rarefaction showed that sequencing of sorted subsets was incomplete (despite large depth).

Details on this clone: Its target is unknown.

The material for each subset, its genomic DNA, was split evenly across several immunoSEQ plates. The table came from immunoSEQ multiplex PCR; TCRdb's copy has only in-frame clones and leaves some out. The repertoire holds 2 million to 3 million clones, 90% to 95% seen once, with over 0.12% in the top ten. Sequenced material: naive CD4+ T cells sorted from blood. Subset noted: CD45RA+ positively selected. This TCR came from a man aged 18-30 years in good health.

The CDR3 reads CASSYTGGQPQHF. In DNA, the CDR3 is TGTGCCAGCAGCTACACAGGGGGTCAGCCCCAGCATTTT. V gene TRBV28 combines with J gene TRBJ1-5; 8 bases align to TRBD1. The CDR3 has 13 residues. Germline V gives CDR1 MDHEN, CDR2 SYDVKM. The V and J ends lost 6 bases and 6 bases, in that order; junction bases with no gene match: 4.